The 10 T cell receptor beta chains listed next were all sequenced from one sample in a study of blood T cells in healthy people across ages. Primed by a sample-barcoded 5' primer and a J-beta primer mix, a second PCR proceeded for about 7 to 11 cycles. TCRdb redid the calling of the 5' RACE reads with MiXCR, one entry per CDR3 protein. The sample has approximately 830,000 distinct CDR3 sequences, roughly 60% seen once. Source material: blood. The receptors were gathered from a man younger than 40 in good health.

V is TRBV7-9 and J is TRBJ2-4; TRBD2 might be the D (5 bases). The J call could be wrong; TRBJ2-7 is a better fit for the DNA end. This CDR3 region has 15 residues. Germline loops: CDR1 SEHNR, CDR2 FQNEAQ (reference sequence). The CDR3: CASTETGLSTYEQYF. The DNA for the CDR3 is TGTGCCAGCACCGAAACTGGACTTTCAACCTACGAGCAGTACTTC.

The V and J genes are TRBV15 and TRBJ2-6, with D unresolved. V lost 7 bases, J lost 4 bases, and 14 bases lay in between. The V gene's germline CDR1 is LNHNV and CDR2 YYDKDF (reference sequence). This CDR3 has 15 residues. CDR3 residues: CATIVEGSGANVLTF. The DNA of the CDR3 is TGTGCCACCATTGTAGAAGGGTCCGGGGCCAACGTCCTGACTTTC.

V gene TRBV20-1 combines with J gene TRBJ1-5, with D maybe TRBD1 (5 bases). Germline CDR1 is DFQATT and CDR2 is SNEGSKA (reference sequence). Trimming left V 6 bases short and J 6 bases short, with 15 bases between. The CDR3 has 13 amino acids. CDR3: CSAAGGFSQPQHF. In DNA form, the CDR3 reads TGCAGTGCCGCGGGGGGGTTTAGTCAGCCCCAGCATTTT.

The V and J genes are TRBV27 and TRBJ2-1; TRBD1 aligns across 9 bases. Germline trimming cut 4 bases from V and 13 bases from J; bases unmatched to any gene: 11. The V gene's germline CDR1 is MNHEY and CDR2 SMNVEV (reference sequence). This CDR3 spans 14 amino acids. The CDR3 sequence is CASSSGTGKETQFF. Here the CDR3 DNA reads TGTGCCAGCAGTTCCGGGACAGGGAAAGAGACCCAGTTCTTC.

This chain joins TRBV9 and TRBJ2-5, with 7 bases aligning to TRBD2. The better agreement between TRBJ2-7 and the DNA end casts doubt on the J call. The CDR3 totals 14 residues. Germline-derived CDR1 and CDR2 are SGDLS and YYNGEE. CDR3 bases: TGTGCCAGCAGCGGGGGGGGAGATTACTACGAGCAGTACTTC. Translation gives CASSGGGDYYEQYF.

The rearrangement links TRBV28 to TRBJ2-2, with a tentative D call TRBD2 (7 bases). V was shortened by 7 bases and J by 8 bases, with 17 bases between the two germline ends. In germline, CDR1 is MDHEN, CDR2 SYDVKM. The CDR3 has 14 residues. The CDR3 nucleotides are TGTGCCAGCACCCCTAGGGGGGGTCGGGGGGAGCTGTTTTTT. It codes for CASTPRGGRGELFF.

This clonotype was detected only a few times. The rearrangement uses TRBV12-3 or TRBV12-4 and TRBJ1-5; D possibly corresponds to TRBD1 (5 bases). The germline V and J ends were trimmed by 5 bases and 4 bases, with 12 bases remaining between them. The CDR3 totals 14 residues. CDR3 in DNA: TGTGCCAGCAGTCCAGACAGTAATAATCAGCCCCAGCATTTT. Protein sequence: CASSPDSNNQPQHF.

As regards this clonotype: Germline and junction disagree at one end, which may indicate a read error. The V and J genes are TRBV7-9 and TRBJ1-1; D perhaps matches TRBD1 (6 bases). This CDR3 region has 14 residues. Germline lookup yields CDR1 SEHNR and CDR2 FQNEAQ (reference sequence). In DNA form, the CDR3 reads TGTACCAGCAGCTCCTTCAGGGGATCCACTGAAGCTTTCTTT. Translated: CTSSSFRGSTEAFF. Full variable domain (outside the CDR3, taken from reference TRBV7-9 and TRBJ1-1): DTGVSQNPRHKITKRGQNVTFRCDPISEHNRLYWYRQTLGQGPEFLTYFQNEAQLEKSRLLSDRFSAERPKGSFSTLEIQRTEQGDSAMYLCTSSSFRGSTEAFFGQGTRLTVV.

This sequence joins TRBV28 and TRBJ2-7, with unresolved D. The V gene lost 6 bases and the J gene lost 0 bases, with 15 bases spanning the gap. Germline assignment: CDR1 MDHEN and CDR2 SYDVKM. This CDR3 comprises 15 residues. In DNA form, the CDR3 reads TGTGCCAGCAGAGTTCGAGGAGTCTCCTCCTACGAGCAGTACTTC. Its protein product is CASRVRGVSSYEQYF.

Ten or more counts support this clonotype. The chain combines TRBV2 with TRBJ2-7, with D perhaps given as TRBD1 or TRBD2 (5 bases each). V was clipped by 5 bases and J by 0 bases, with 8 bases between them. The CDR3 is 13 residues long. CDR1 and CDR2 (germline): SNHLY, FYNNEI. CDR3 protein: CASSRGASYEQYF. CDR3 nucleotide sequence: TGTGCCAGCAGTCGAGGGGCCTCCTACGAGCAGTACTTC. The whole variable domain, filled in from reference TRBV2 and TRBJ2-7, reads EPEVTQTPSHQVTQMGQEVILRCVPISNHLYFYWYRQILGQKVEFLVSFYNNEISEKSEIFDDQFSVERPDGSNFTLKIRSTKLEDSAMYFCASSRGASYEQYFGPGTRLTVT.